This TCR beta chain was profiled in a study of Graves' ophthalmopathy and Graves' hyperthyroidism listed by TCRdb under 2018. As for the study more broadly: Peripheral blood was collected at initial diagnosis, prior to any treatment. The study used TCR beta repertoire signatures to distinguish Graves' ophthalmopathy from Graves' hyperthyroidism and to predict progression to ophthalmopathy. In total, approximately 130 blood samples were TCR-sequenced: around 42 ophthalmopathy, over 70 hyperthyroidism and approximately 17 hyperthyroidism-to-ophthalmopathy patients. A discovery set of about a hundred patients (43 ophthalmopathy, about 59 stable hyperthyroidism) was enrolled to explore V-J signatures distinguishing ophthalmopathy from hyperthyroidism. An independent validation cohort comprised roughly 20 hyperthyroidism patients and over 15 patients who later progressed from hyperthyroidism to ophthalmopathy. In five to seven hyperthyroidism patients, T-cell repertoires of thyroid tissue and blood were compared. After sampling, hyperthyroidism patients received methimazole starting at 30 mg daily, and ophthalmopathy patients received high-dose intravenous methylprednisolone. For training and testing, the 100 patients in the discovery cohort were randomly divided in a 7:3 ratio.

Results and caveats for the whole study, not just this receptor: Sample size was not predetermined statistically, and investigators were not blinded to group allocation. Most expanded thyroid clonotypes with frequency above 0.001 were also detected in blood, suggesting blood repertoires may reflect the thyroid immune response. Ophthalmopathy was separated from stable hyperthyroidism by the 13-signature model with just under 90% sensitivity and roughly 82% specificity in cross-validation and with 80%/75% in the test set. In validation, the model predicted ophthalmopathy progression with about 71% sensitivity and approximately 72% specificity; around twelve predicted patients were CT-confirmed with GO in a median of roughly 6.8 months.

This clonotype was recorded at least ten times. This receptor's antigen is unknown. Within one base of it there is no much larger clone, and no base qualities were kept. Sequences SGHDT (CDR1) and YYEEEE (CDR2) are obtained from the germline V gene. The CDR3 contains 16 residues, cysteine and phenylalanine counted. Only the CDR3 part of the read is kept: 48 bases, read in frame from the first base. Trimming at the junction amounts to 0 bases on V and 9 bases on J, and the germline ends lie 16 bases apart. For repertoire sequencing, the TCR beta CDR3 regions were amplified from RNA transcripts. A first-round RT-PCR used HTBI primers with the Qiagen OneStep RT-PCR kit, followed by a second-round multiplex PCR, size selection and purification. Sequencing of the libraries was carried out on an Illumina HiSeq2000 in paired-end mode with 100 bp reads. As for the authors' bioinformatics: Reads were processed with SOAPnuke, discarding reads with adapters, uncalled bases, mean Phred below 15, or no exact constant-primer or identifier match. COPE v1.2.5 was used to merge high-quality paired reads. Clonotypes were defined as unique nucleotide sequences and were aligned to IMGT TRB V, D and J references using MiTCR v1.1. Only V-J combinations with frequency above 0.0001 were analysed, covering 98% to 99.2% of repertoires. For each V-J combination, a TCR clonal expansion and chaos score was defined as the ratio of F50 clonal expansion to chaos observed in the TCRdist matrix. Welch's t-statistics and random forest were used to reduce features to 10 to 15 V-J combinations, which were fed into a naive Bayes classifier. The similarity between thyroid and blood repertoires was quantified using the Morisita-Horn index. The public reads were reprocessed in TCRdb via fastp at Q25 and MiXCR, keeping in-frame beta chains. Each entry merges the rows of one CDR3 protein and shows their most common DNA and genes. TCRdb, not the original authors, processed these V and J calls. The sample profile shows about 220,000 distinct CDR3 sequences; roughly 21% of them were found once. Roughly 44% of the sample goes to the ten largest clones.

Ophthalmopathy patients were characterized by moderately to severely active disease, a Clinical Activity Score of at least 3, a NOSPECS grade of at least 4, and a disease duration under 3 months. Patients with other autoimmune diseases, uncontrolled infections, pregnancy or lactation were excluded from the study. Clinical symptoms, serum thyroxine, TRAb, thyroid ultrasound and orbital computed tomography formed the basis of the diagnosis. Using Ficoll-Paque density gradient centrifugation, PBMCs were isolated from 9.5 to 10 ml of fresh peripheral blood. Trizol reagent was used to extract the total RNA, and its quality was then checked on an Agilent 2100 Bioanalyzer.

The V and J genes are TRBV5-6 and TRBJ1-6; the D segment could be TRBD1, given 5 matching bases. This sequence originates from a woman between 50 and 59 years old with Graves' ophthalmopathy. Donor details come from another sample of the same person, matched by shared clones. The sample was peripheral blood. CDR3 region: CASSLDGQGLGSPLHF. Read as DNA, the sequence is TGTGCCAGCAGCTTGGACGGGCAGGGCTTGGGTTCACCCCTCCACTTT.